This TCR beta chain was profiled in a study of CDR3 diversity in severe acne. TCRdb reanalysed the PCR reads using MiXCR and keeps one entry per CDR3 protein. This sample has over 90,000 distinct CDR3 sequences; about half occur once, and the top ten carry 9.5% to 15%. This clonotype occurred many times. CDR3 size: 11 residues. The V gene's germline CDR1 is SNHLY and CDR2 FYNNEI. Trimming shortened V by 4 bases and J by 4 bases, and 2 bases separated the two germline ends. Sequenced material: blood. The clonotype originates from a male donor with acne. The rearrangement links TRBV2 to TRBJ1-3; D is ambiguous. CDR3 sequence reads: CASSAGNTIYF. CDR3 DNA: TGTGCCAGCAGTGCAGGAAACACCATATATTTT.